This TCR beta chain emerged from a study of cytomegalovirus exposure and HLA in healthy donors. J lost 3 bases, V lost 4 bases, and 4 bases had no gene match. Germline V lookup: CDR1 MDHEN, CDR2 SYDVKM. This CDR3 comprises 15 residues. This PCR relied on a set of 60 Vbeta primers and 13 Jbeta primers. The protocol was immunoSEQ multiplex PCR, while the TCRdb copy is restricted to in-frame clones and leaves out a portion. The table shows approximately 190,000 clones, with around 82% occurring only once. Study results and caveats: Some V segments, including TRBV6-2 and TRBV6-3, were excluded as indistinguishable.

A note on this clone: The antigen is not known.

What was sequenced was PBMCs. The source of this sequence is a woman aged 25 to 45 in good health and CMV-seropositive. The chain combines TRBV28 with TRBJ2-7; 12 bases are shared with TRBD2. CDR3 sequence: CASSSLAGGLYEQYF. In DNA, the CDR3 is TGTGCCAGCAGTTCTCTAGCGGGGGGGCTCTACGAGCAGTACTTC.